The TCR beta chain under discussion was sequenced for a study of OX40 agonist ivuxolimab in advanced cancers. Clones were sequenced by immunoSEQ multiplex PCR, and TCRdb holds only the in-frame ones, with some missing. Among tens of thousands of clones listed, 88% were seen once. Systemic immunosuppression or a history of autoimmune disease excluded patients. V dropped 1 base and J dropped 3 bases, with 10 bases sitting between them. CDR3 length equals 16 residues. Germline V CDR1 and CDR2: MNHNS, SASEGT. The sequence was obtained from an adult with an advanced solid tumor such as melanoma, head and neck, liver or kidney cancer. The sample here was CD4+ or CD8+ T cells sorted from blood, taken in a trial of the OX40 agonist ivuxolimab. The chain recombines TRBV6-1 with TRBJ1-6; unclear D gene. CDR3 region: CASSEVVAGYNSPLHF. The DNA of the CDR3 is TGTGCCAGCAGTGAAGTGGTCGCAGGCTATAATTCACCCCTCCACTTT.